Detailed here is one TCR beta chain. Its antigen remains unknown. The data belong to a study of long-term antiretroviral therapy in people with HIV. Findings of the study overall: Clonal populations expanded prior to ART predominated within the repertoire at all time points.

Run at survey level, the immunoSEQ assay was version v3.0. Target depth was about 35,000-50,000 T-cell genomes per sample. Only in-frame clones appear in the TCRdb table, and some are missing; sequencing was by immunoSEQ multiplex PCR. This sample has around 21,000 clones, with 82% found just once. Held in samples before DNA extraction were about 0.85-11 million cryopreserved PBMC. CDR3 length equals 15 residues. J was trimmed by 7 bases and V by 4 bases; bases with no gene match: 7. The germline gives CDR1 PRHDT, CDR2 FYEKMQ (reference sequence). This sequence was found in a man in his fifties or sixties with HIV. The material sequenced was unsorted PBMCs, taken at the start of antiretroviral therapy. The rearrangement joins TRBV13 to TRBJ2-7, with 13 bases aligning to TRBD2. The CDR3 DNA sequence: TGTGCCAGCAGCTCCGGACTAGCGGGAGTCGGGGAGCAGTACTTC. This codes for CASSSGLAGVGEQYF.